The subject of this entry is one T cell receptor beta chain. The target antigen is unknown. The data originate from a study of T cell responses to AZD1222 COVID-19 vaccine. Looking at the study overall: Pooling of second doses given at about 4 or about 12 weeks was done.

The V end lost 3 bases, the J end lost 2 bases, and 17 bases lay between the germline ends. Germline CDR1 is DFQATT and CDR2 is SNEGSKA (reference sequence). The CDR3 is 15 residues long. Generated by immunoSEQ multiplex PCR, the TCRdb table keeps only in-frame clones and is missing some. The sample lists around 120,000 clones, 90% to 95% occurring once. Study observations and caveats: Reportedly, nearly half the spike-specific TCRs target unmutated variant regions.

This clonotype was obtained from an adult in good health. The chain is built from TRBV20-1 and TRBJ2-7; the D gene could be TRBD1 or TRBD2 (5 bases each). The material was peripheral blood, obtained on day 0 of AZD1222 vaccination. The CDR3: CSASPPGPPPYEQYF. CDR3 DNA sequence: TGCAGTGCTAGTCCCCCGGGACCCCCGCCCTACGAGCAGTACTTC.